One and the same sample provided the 17 T cell receptor beta chains below, sequenced in a study of cytomegalovirus exposure and HLA in healthy donors. PCR used 60 Vbeta primers and 13 Jbeta primers. Clones were read by immunoSEQ multiplex PCR, and TCRdb kept only the in-frame ones, dropping some. This table has around 100,000 clones, 65% to 80% appearing once. The source material was PBMCs. The receptors were gathered from a man over 45 in good health and CMV-seronegative.

The rearrangement joins TRBV7-6 to TRBJ2-5; 8 nucleotides align to TRBD1. The length of the CDR3 is 15 residues. CDR1 is SGHVS, CDR2 FNYEAQ, per germline. Losses at the gene ends were 4 bases for V and 10 bases for J; bases not matched to a gene: 14. The chain's CDR3 is CASSSETGATRGQYF. The CDR3 DNA sequence: TGTGCCAGCAGCTCAGAGACAGGGGCTACGAGAGGCCAGTACTTC.

The chain employs TRBV7-2 and TRBJ2-7; a weak D match, TRBD2 (5 bases). This CDR3 comprises 15 residues. Germline lookup yields CDR1 SGHTA and CDR2 FQGNSA. The V and J ends lost 6 bases and 0 bases respectively, with 15 bases between them. In DNA, the CDR3 is TGTGCCAGCAGGTCCGGGGTTACTAGCTCCTACGAGCAGTACTTC. Translating gives CASRSGVTSSYEQYF.

The chain has TRBV6-5 and TRBJ2-2, with D hard to call. Looked up from germline, CDR1 is MNHEY and CDR2 is SVGAGI. This CDR3 region has 14 residues. Trimming pared 6 bases from V and 3 bases from J, leaving 11 bases between. As DNA, the CDR3 is TGTGCCAGCAGGCAAGACATTGACACCGGGGAGCTGTTTTTT. As protein: CASRQDIDTGELFF.

The V gene is TRBV5-1, the J gene TRBJ2-4; the match to TRBD1 covers 10 bases. Unmatched junction bases numbered 4, after V lost 5 bases and J lost 8 bases. Germline lookup yields CDR1 SGHRS and CDR2 YFSETQ. The length of the CDR3 is 13 residues. The DNA of the CDR3 is TGCGCCAGCAGATCGGACAGGGGGGACATTCAGTACTTC. It is translated as CASRSDRGDIQYF.

The V and J genes are TRBV9 and TRBJ2-7; tentatively, D is TRBD2 (6 bases). The V gene's germline CDR1 is SGDLS and CDR2 YYNGEE. V was cut by 0 bases and J by 1 base, with 11 bases left in between. This CDR3 region has 15 residues. The DNA of the CDR3 is TGTGCCAGCAGCGTAGACCTAGCGCCATCCTACGAGCAGTACTTC. This encodes CASSVDLAPSYEQYF. The full variable domain, completed using reference TRBV9 and TRBJ2-7, is DSGVTQTPKHLITATGQRVTLRCSPRSGDLSVYWYQQSLDQGLQFLIQYYNGEERAKGNILERFSAQQFPDLHSELNLSSLELGDSALYFCASSVDLAPSYEQYFGPGTRLTVT.

The chain links TRBV27 to TRBJ2-3, with a possible D match to TRBD1 (5 bases). CDR3 size: 14 residues. CDR1 and CDR2 from the germline V gene are MNHEY and SMNVEV (reference sequence). The V end was cut by 3 bases, the J end by 1 base, with 8 bases between. DNA for the CDR3: TGTGCCAGCAGTTTTGACAGCCGCACAGATACGCAGTATTTT. It specifies CASSFDSRTDTQYF.

V is TRBV7-3 and J is TRBJ2-3, with 8 bases fitting TRBD1. The CDR3 sequence is 16 residues long. V was pared by 3 bases and J by 1 base, with 6 bases of the junction left unmatched. Germline V gene lookup returns CDR1 SGHTA and CDR2 FQGTGA. CDR3 sequence: CASSLGQARGTDTQYF. DNA of the CDR3: TGTGCCAGCAGCTTGGGACAGGCTCGGGGCACAGATACGCAGTATTTT. The full variable domain, completed using reference TRBV7-3 and TRBJ2-3, is GAGVSQTPSNKVTEKGKYVELRCDPISGHTALYWYRQSLGQGPEFLIYFQGTGAADDSGLPNDRFFAVRPEGSVSTLKIQRTERGDSAVYLCASSLGQARGTDTQYFGPGTRLTVL.

This chain connects TRBV11-1 to TRBJ2-3, with D maybe TRBD1 (5 bases). Germline-derived CDR1 and CDR2 are SGHAT and FQDESV (reference sequence). The V gene lost 4 bases and the J gene lost 0 bases, with 8 bases spanning the gap. The CDR3 length is 14 residues. CDR3 protein: CASSSGRSTDTQYF. The CDR3 bases are TGTGCCAGCAGCTCAGGGCGGAGCACAGATACGCAGTATTTT.

This chain uses TRBV7-6 with TRBJ2-1; the D gene is possibly TRBD1 (5 bases). From germline, CDR1 is SGHVS and CDR2 FNYEAQ. The CDR3 consists of 17 residues. Trimming took off 4 bases at V and 3 bases at J, with 19 bases between the two ends. The CDR3 DNA reads as TGTGCCAGCAGCTCCTGGGGCCTGCCCGGAGACTACAATGAGCAGTTCTTC. It encodes CASSSWGLPGDYNEQFF.

The V call is TRBV4-2, the J call TRBJ1-2; 7 nucleotides line up with TRBD1. CDR1 is LGHNA and CDR2 is YNFKEQ in the germline V gene. Losses at the gene ends were 0 bases for V and 0 bases for J; bases not matched to a gene: 4. This CDR3 comprises 16 residues. CDR3 bases: TGTGCCAGCAGCCAAGATGGACAGGAGGCTAACTATGGCTACACCTTC. This translates into CASSQDGQEANYGYTF.

This clone was found a few times. The V and J genes are TRBV6-5 and TRBJ2-1; the D gene is possibly TRBD2 (6 bases). Looked up from germline, CDR1 is MNHEY and CDR2 is SVGAGI. The CDR3 is made up of 12 amino acids. V was cut by 6 bases and J by 6 bases, with 9 bases left in between. CDR3 in amino acids: CASSPTSNEQFF. The CDR3 DNA reads TGTGCCAGCAGCCCGACTAGCAATGAGCAGTTCTTC.

J is TRBJ2-1 and V is TRBV27; 9 bases are a match to TRBD1. CDR3 length: 15 residues. Germline CDR1 and CDR2: MNHEY and SMNVEV (reference sequence). The V segment lost 6 bases and the J segment 5 bases; nucleotides outside the gene matches: 8. The CDR3 nucleotides are TGTGCCAGCAGCCCCCGGGACAGGGCAAACAATGAGCAGTTCTTC. Encoded protein: CASSPRDRANNEQFF.

This clone came up once. The chain joins TRBV5-5 to TRBJ1-6; D ambiguous. Trimming shortened V by 1 base and J by 8 bases, and 16 bases separated the two germline ends. Germline CDR1 is SGHKS and CDR2 is YYEKEE (reference sequence). The CDR3 spans 16 residues. The CDR3 region is CASSLSARGSYSPLHF. CDR3 bases: TGTGCCAGCAGCTTGTCCGCTCGGGGTAGCTATTCACCCCTCCACTTT.

The gene calls are TRBV5-1 and TRBJ2-5; weak D call: TRBD1 (7 bases). This CDR3 is built from 15 residues. V gave up 0 bases and J gave up 5 bases, with 14 bases separating them. Germline assignment: CDR1 SGHRS and CDR2 YFSETQ. The CDR3: CASSLGGAGQETQYF. The CDR3 bases are TGCGCCAGCAGCTTGGGAGGGGCGGGACAGGAGACCCAGTACTTC.

V usage is TRBV2 and J usage is TRBJ1-4; 10 nucleotides agree with TRBD1. J gave up 8 bases and V 6 bases, and 12 bases lay outside the gene matches. The CDR3 has 16 residues. The germline CDR1 and CDR2 sequences are SNHLY and FYNNEI. The CDR3 coding sequence is TGTGCCAGCAGCCTGCCTTCCGGGACAGGGGAGGAAAAACTGTTTTTT. Translated: CASSLPSGTGEEKLFF.

The sample holds a few counts of this clone. The chain joins TRBV30 to TRBJ2-2, with D possibly being TRBD2 (6 bases). CDR1 is GTSNPN and CDR2 is SVGIG in the germline V gene (reference sequence). The CDR3 is 11 amino acids. Trimming took off 8 bases at V and 4 bases at J, with 8 bases between the two ends. CDR3 nucleotides: TGTGCCAGCGGGCGCACCGGGGAGCTGTTTTTT. Amino acid sequence: CASGRTGELFF. Variable domain in full (rest from reference TRBV30 and TRBJ2-2): SQTIHQWPATLVQPVGSPLSLECTVEGTSNPNLYWYRQAAGRGLQLLFYSVGIGQISSEVPQNLSASRPQDRQFILSSKKLLLSDSGFYLCASGRTGELFFGEGSRLTVL.

This rearrangement joins TRBV29-1 to TRBJ1-2; 8 nucleotides agree with TRBD1. V lost 7 bases, J lost 2 bases, and 27 bases stayed unmatched. Germline V gives CDR1 SQVTM, CDR2 ANQGSEA. The CDR3 has 20 residues. The CDR3 protein is CSALILVPGQVPILNYGYTF. DNA for the CDR3: TGCAGCGCCTTAATCCTGGTCCCGGGACAGGTCCCCATTCTCAACTATGGCTACACCTTC.